Listed below are T cell receptor beta chains from one sample, sequenced in a study of CD4+ T cells in melanoma. Only in-frame clones appear in the TCRdb table, and some are missing; sequencing was by immunoSEQ multiplex PCR. The sample lists over 100,000 clones; 92% were seen once. Sequencing was performed on peripheral blood. Receptor source: a human donor with melanoma. The CDR3 runs from the conserved cysteine through the conserved F or W. Fields, in order: clone size, J gene, D gene, V gene, CDR3 protein, CDR3 DNA. The D gene is left open where the match is weak. Only some rows state a clone size, as once, few, many or a class for expanded clones.

NA | TRBJ2-2 | TRBD2 | TRBV7-8 | CASSLVSGSRNTGELFF | TGTGCCAGCAGCTTAGTGAGCGGGAGCCGGAACACCGGGGAGCTGTTTTTT
NA | TRBJ2-5 | NA | TRBV10-2 | CASSLPGGSGTQYF | TGCGCCAGCAGCCTCCCCGGGGGTTCGGGGACCCAGTACTTC
NA | TRBJ2-5 | TRBD1 | TRBV5-8 | CASSQDRNQETQYF | TGTGCCAGCAGCCAGGACAGGAACCAAGAGACCCAGTACTTC
NA | TRBJ2-3 | TRBD2 | TRBV5-1 | CASSLRTSGTDTQYF | TGCGCCAGCAGCCTAAGGACTAGCGGCACAGATACGCAGTATTTT
once | TRBJ2-5 | NA | TRBV11-3 | CASSLRGDQETQYF | TGTGCCAGCAGCTTACGCGGAGACCAAGAGACCCAGTACTTC
NA | TRBJ2-1 | NA | TRBV4-3 | CASSQGGGSYNEQFF | TGCGCCAGCAGCCAAGGGGGTGGGTCCTACAATGAGCAGTTCTTC
NA | TRBJ2-3 | TRBD2 | TRBV9 | CASSNLAGRTISTDTQYF | TGTGCCAGCAGCAATCTAGCGGGTCGAACTATTAGCACAGATACGCAGTATTTT
NA | TRBJ1-2 | NA | TRBV6-1 | CASSNRGGRGYTF | TGTGCCAGCAGCAATCGTGGAGGAAGAGGCTACACCTTC
NA | TRBJ2-1 | TRBD2 | TRBV7-3 | CASSPVAGGYNEQFF | TGTGCCAGCAGCCCGGTAGCGGGAGGGTACAATGAGCAGTTCTTC
once | TRBJ2-7 | TRBD1 | TRBV5-6 | CASSWTGPSYEQYF | TGTGCCAGCAGCTGGACAGGTCCTTCTTACGAGCAGTACTTC
NA | TRBJ2-7 | NA | TRBV5-1 | CASRLGLSPYEQYF | TGCGCCAGCAGACTAGGGCTAAGTCCGTACGAGCAGTACTTC
NA | TRBJ2-5 | TRBD2 | TRBV4-3 | CASSQRTSGGETQYF | TGCGCCAGCAGTCAACGGACTAGCGGGGGGGAGACCCAGTACTTC